This T cell receptor beta chain was retrieved from a study of shared clonotypes between healthy human individuals (dated by TCRdb to about 2020). For the study in its entirety: A few men and a couple of women, aged 18 to 49 years, made up the cohort. Blood TCR repertoires of five healthy adults were deeply sequenced to estimate repertoire size and the extent of clonotype sharing between individuals. Leukapheresis yielded between about 0.9 and 9 billion PBMCs per donor. Per donor, three plates each were used for CD4 naive and CD4 memory, two for CD8 naive, and one for CD8 memory. To increase sequencing depth and limit assay-specific biases, TCR repertoire library preparation and sequencing were carried out by different laboratories using diverse techniques. Paper-wide results and their limitations: The small number of donors limited the genetic and exposure-history diversity represented. About 5% of naive CD4, around 4% of naive CD8, about 2.4% of memory CD4, and approximately 0.39% of memory CD8 clonotypes were shared across a few donors. Pairwise subsampling led to the expectation that sequencing depth would affect the degree of clonotype sharing among donors. Rarefaction of sorted-subset datasets indicated incomplete sequencing despite the large sequencing depth. Only blood was sampled, and tissue TCR repertoires likely differ from those in blood. Compared with non-shared clonotypes, the clonotypes found in all four sorted-subset donors had higher generation probabilities. Larger estimated clonotype richness was generally found for naive subsets than for memory subsets.

Reading from cysteine to phenylalanine, the CDR3 counts 15 amino acids. Only CDR3 DNA is held: 45 bases, read in frame from base 1. V is cut by 4 bases and J by 5 bases, and the space between the germline ends is 15 bases. Looking up the germline V gene yields CDR1 SGHDN and CDR2 FVKESK. CD8 naive samples consisted of CD45RO-negative cells that were positively selected for CCR7, yielding a CD45RA+CCR7+ population without TemRA cells. Donors were healthy HIV-negative adults with no recently reported acute infections or vaccinations. Every donor was a Caucasian adult residing in Nashville, Tennessee, USA. Blood was collected by leukapheresis, and PBMCs were isolated by Ficoll-Histopaque density gradient centrifugation and then cryopreserved in liquid nitrogen vapor phase. Analytical flow cytometry was used to check the purity and quantity of each magnetically sorted T cell population. From each sorted fraction, genomic DNA was isolated and quantified by UV absorbance on a Nanodrop 2000c.

In the case of this clone: The target of this receptor is not known. The input lacks base qualities; no much larger clone sits a single base away.

Using the deep immunoSEQ assay, TCR CDR3 regions were amplified from genomic DNA by multiplex PCR. Extracted genomic DNA from each cell subset was spread evenly across all wells of several immunoSEQ 96-well plates, with each plate serving as a replicate. Each replicate PCR for sorted subsets received approximately 200 ng genomic DNA, equal to about 29,000 T cell genomes. The purified libraries were quantified using a Qubit 3.0 fluorometer, sized with a Bioanalyzer 2100, and then quantified again using the KAPA Library Quantification kit. Each immunoSEQ 96-well plate was sequenced on its own single-read 150-cycle Illumina NextSeq 550 flow cell. On the study's bioinformatics: Because the immunoSEQ output held only junctional sequences and lacked quality scores, the filtering could not match the filtering applied to full-length reads. To assign V/J genes and CDR3, sequences were annotated using PyIR, a Python wrapper for IgBLAST v1.9, with IMGT germline references. Reads were removed for weak V/J assignments (E-value above 1e-6), missing CDR3, stop codons, out-of-frame junctions, or ambiguous translated residues. V3J clonotypes were defined by identical inferred V gene, J gene, and CDR3 amino acid sequence. Percentage overlap between repertoires was calculated by dividing the number of shared unique clonotypes by the size of the smaller repertoire. RTK rarefaction, the Chao1 estimator, and Recon v2.1 estimates of unobserved clonotypes were used to assess repertoire richness. Generation probabilities were computed with OLGA for all TCRbeta clonotypes obtained by the gDNA method from a few donors. Imported from immuneACCESS, the table was reduced by TCRdb to in-frame sequences with V and J called. These copies leave out some clones; in studies compared against another copy, an unresolved V gene accounts for under half, and the cause of the remainder is not known. D and trimming come from the DNA, and the V and J calls and clone size come from that table. Counted in this sample were just over 2,000,000 clones; about 95% of them appeared once. Jointly, the top ten make up around 1.1% of the sample.

The TCR sequence derives from a man younger than 35 in good health. Here the chain combines TRBV14 and TRBJ2-1; TRBD2 could be the D gene, as 5 bases match. Material for sequencing was naive CD8+ T cells sorted from blood. Read against the paper, the sample's cell subset or site label means: CD45RA+CCR7+. The sequence in DNA is TGTGCCAGCAGCCCAATAAGAACGGGGAACAATGAGCAGTTCTTC. This encodes CASSPIRTGNNEQFF.